The clone carrying this T cell receptor beta chain was found many times. Its antigen is not known. This entry belongs to a study of Graves' ophthalmopathy and Graves' hyperthyroidism. Exclusion covered patients with other autoimmune diseases or uncontrolled infections (as well as pregnancy or lactation). Using RNA transcripts, the TCR beta CDR3 regions were amplified. RT-PCR was first run with HTBI primers, then multiplex PCR in a second round. TCRdb independently ran MiXCR on the multiplex PCR reads; one entry per CDR3 protein. This sample has roughly 400,000 distinct CDR3 sequences, with about a sixth found just once. Germline V gives CDR1 SGHVS, CDR2 FQNEAQ. The CDR3 loop spans 14 amino acids. The V gene end was trimmed by 5 bases and the J gene end by 4 bases; junction bases not matched to a gene: 4. General study results and limits: The authors also found most expanded thyroid clonotypes above 0.001 frequency in blood.

The TCR was taken from an adult woman with stable Graves' hyperthyroidism. The sample was peripheral blood. The chain combines TRBV7-8 with TRBJ2-7; 11 bases map to TRBD2. CDR3 loop: CASSQLAGGYEQYF. In nucleotides, the CDR3 is TGTGCCAGCAGCCAGCTAGCGGGAGGATACGAGCAGTACTTC. The complete variable domain, with remaining parts taken from reference TRBV7-8 and TRBJ2-7, reads GAGVSQSPRYKVAKRGQDVALRCDPISGHVSLFWYQQALGQGPEFLTYFQNEAQLDKSGLPSDRFFAERPEGSVSTLKIQRTQQEDSAVYLCASSQLAGGYEQYFGPGTRLTVT.